This T cell receptor beta chain was captured by sequencing in a study of identical twins listed by TCRdb under 2016. Background for the entire study: TCR alpha and beta repertoires from monozygotic twins, unrelated adults of various ages and cord blood were deep-sequenced to test whether fetal clonotypes persist. To rule out contamination, the twin experiments were replicated at different times with different library preparation protocols. What the authors observed across the whole study: Compared with coincidental sharing between unrelated individuals, out-of-frame TCR alpha sequences shared between twins had an excess of sequences with low generation probability. Zero-insertion analyses could be partly confounded by invariant T cells such as MAIT and iNKT, though diverse VJ usage argued against such confounding for most clonotypes. Abundant cord blood beta clonotypes carried fewer insertions; young adult naive repertoires showed a weaker similar trend, while memory repertoires showed none. The excess sharing between twins in beta out-of-frame sequences was weaker because fewer shared sequences reduced the signal-to-noise ratio. Because the same donors could not be followed over many years, conclusions were based on cross-sectional statistical analysis. Out-of-frame TCR alpha sharing in monozygotic twins was systematically underestimated by recombination models, whereas sharing between unrelated individuals was in agreement with the recombination models.

Comment on this clonotype: There is no known antigen for this receptor. No per-base quality is available; no much larger clone lies one base away.

Every donor in the study was a healthy Caucasian. The twin cohort comprised three pairs of female monozygotic twins, all aged roughly 18 to 29 years. Using Miltenyi CD45RO+ enrichment and human naive T-cell isolation kits, memory (CD45RO+) and naive T cells were isolated from PBMC. The CDR3, from cysteine to phenylalanine, totals 15 residues. Only CDR3 DNA remains: 45 bases, in frame from the first base. Looking up the germline V gene (reference sequence) yields CDR1 DFQATT and CDR2 SNEGSKA. V loses 5 bases, J loses 5 bases, and the germline ends lie 16 bases apart. The method was 5' RACE. TCRdb records Illumina HiSeq 2000 as the sequencer. Template switching introduced a universal primer binding site; the final cDNA contained a unique molecular identifier, enabling accurate counting of TCR cDNA molecules. First-strand cDNA for TCR alpha and beta chains was synthesized from specific primers in the conserved constant-segment region. Each cDNA library was double barcoded, with a SMART-Mk sample barcode plus Illumina barcodes, to control for contamination. Two successive PCR steps introduced TruSeq adapter sequences along with Illumina sample barcodes. The Illumina HiSeq platform was used with custom primers to sequence TCR alpha and beta cDNA libraries. Concerning the study's data processing: Unique molecular identifiers were extracted from raw reads with MiGEC, and CDR3 positions were determined with MiXCR. Recombination models were inferred per individual with the repgenHMM and IGoR tools using an EM algorithm. Shared clonotypes were analyzed with the tcR package in R, and sharing was normalized by the product of cloneset sizes. Out-of-frame nonproductive sequences were analyzed to study raw recombination free of thymic and clonal selection effects. The public reads were run again by TCRdb, first through fastp at Q25 and then through MiXCR, and only productive beta chains were kept. All rows with the same CDR3 protein become a single entry with the most common DNA and genes. The V and J calls, along with clone size, are taken from TCRdb and not from the paper's own processing. This sample gives 240,000 or so distinct CDR3 sequences in total; more than 9.5% of them show up just once. The ten largest clones capture around 4% of the sample.

The same specimen was also included in a second study, on yellow fever vaccine responses in identical twins. The second paper further reports: The authors reported that the T cell response to vaccination in identical twins appeared partly convergent and partly personalized. In the study, vaccine-responding T cell clones were precisely tracked in identical twins.

This TCR came from a woman aged 18-35 years in good health. Sequenced: memory (CD45RO+) T cells sorted from blood. The label giving this sample's cell subset or site can be read as: CD45RO+ enriched T cells. The rearrangement joined TRBV20-1 to TRBJ1-6, with a tentative D gene TRBD1 over 6 matching bases. The DNA sequence reads TGCAGTGCTCCCCGCCCGGGGGCCCATAATTCACCCCTCCACTTT. Protein translation: CSAPRPGAHNSPLHF.